This entry describes one T cell receptor (beta chain). These data originate in a study of blood T cell repertoires in COVID-19. Study at large: The United States, Italy and Spain provided the acute and convalescent COVID-19 samples. The cDNA or gDNA used as material had been derived from T cells, B-cell-depleted T cells, or PBMCs.

Germline V lookup: CDR1 SGDLS, CDR2 YYNGEE. CDR3 length equals 15 residues. V lost 0 bases and J lost 7, with 15 bases in between. Patients at the Seattle site were enrolled during active infection and followed longitudinally. Original analysis: Amplification from reference gene primers served as the basis for estimated nucleated cell counts. The data were produced by immunoSEQ multiplex PCR, yet TCRdb's version contains in-frame clones alone and is incomplete. V and J calls and clone size come straight from that table; D and trimming were deduced from the DNA. The repertoire holds around 220,000 clones, with approximately 84% as singletons.

This TCR was recovered from a woman older than 75 with COVID-19, enrolled during active disease. The material sequenced was peripheral blood. The rearrangement links TRBV9 to TRBJ2-3; possible D gene TRBD2, 5 bases. The CDR3 is CASSVAGNRANTQYF. In nucleotides, the CDR3 is TGTGCCAGCAGCGTAGCGGGAAATAGGGCAAATACGCAGTATTTT.